The 29 T cell receptor beta chains below were found in one sample sequenced in a study of blood T cell repertoires in COVID-19. Some clones are missing from TCRdb's copy, which holds only in-frame ones; the method was immunoSEQ multiplex PCR. The sample has approximately 41,000 clones, approximately 82% seen once; the top ten hold around 45%. Sample: peripheral blood. These receptors all stem from a woman over 75 with acute or convalescent COVID-19.

The chain recombines TRBV5-1 with TRBJ2-7; 9 positions match TRBD1. Trimming at V came to 4 bases and at J to 4 bases, leaving 9 bases not matched to a gene. Germline assignment: CDR1 SGHRS and CDR2 YFSETQ. This CDR3 has 15 residues. CDR3: CASSPGTGIIYEQYF. The CDR3 DNA is TGCGCCAGCAGCCCCGGGACAGGGATAATTTACGAGCAGTACTTC. Full variable domain (missing parts from reference TRBV5-1 and TRBJ2-7): KAGVTQTPRYLIKTRGQQVTLSCSPISGHRSVSWYQQTPGQGLQFLFEYFSETQRNKGNFPGRFSGRQFSNSRSEMNVSTLELGDSALYLCASSPGTGIIYEQYFGPGTRLTVT.

This clone was seen only once. The rearrangement joins TRBV30 to TRBJ1-2; 12 positions match TRBD1. The V gene end was trimmed by 0 bases and the J gene end by 2 bases; junction bases not matched to a gene: 4. CDR3 size: 16 residues. Germline CDR1 and CDR2: GTSNPN and SVGIG (reference sequence). CDR3 nucleotide sequence: TGTGCCTGGAGTGTAGGGACAGGGGGCGTAAACTATGGCTACACCTTC. Its protein product is CAWSVGTGGVNYGYTF. The whole variable domain, remainder taken from reference TRBV30 and TRBJ1-2, is SQTIHQWPATLVQPVGSPLSLECTVEGTSNPNLYWYRQAAGRGLQLLFYSVGIGQISSEVPQNLSASRPQDRQFILSSKKLLLSDSGFYLCAWSVGTGGVNYGYTFGSGTRLTVV.

The chain joins TRBV6-6 to TRBJ1-1, with a weak D call TRBD1 (6 bases). The CDR3 is 13 residues long. CDR1 is MNHNY and CDR2 is SVGAGI in the germline V gene (reference sequence). V shed 6 bases and J shed 11 bases, with 19 bases lying between them. In nucleotides, the CDR3 is TGTGCCAGCAGCCGCCTCACAGGGAGTGGGGCTTTCTTT. Its protein is CASSRLTGSGAFF.

The sample holds one count of this clone. The V call is TRBV4-1, the J call TRBJ1-1; 7 nucleotides agree with TRBD1. CDR3 length: 19 amino acids. CDR1 MGHRA and CDR2 YSYEKL come from the germline V gene. J gave up 2 bases and V 3 bases, and 18 bases lay outside the gene matches. CDR3 sequence (DNA): TGCGCCAGCAGCCAGGCCCCTATGACAGGGCTTAGGGGTAACACTGAAGCTTTCTTT. Its protein is CASSQAPMTGLRGNTEAFF.

This clone has just one count. V and J are TRBV7-2 and TRBJ2-2; 8 positions match TRBD1. CDR1 is SGHTA and CDR2 is FQGNSA in the germline V gene. Trimming cost V 1 base and J 7 bases; bases outside gene matches: 8. The length of the CDR3 is 16 residues. CDR3 DNA sequence: TGTGCCAGCAGCTTAGGGGCCAGGGGGCCGGTCGGGGAGCTGTTTTTT. Protein product: CASSLGARGPVGELFF.

The DNA for the CDR3 is TGTGCCAGCAGCCTAGCCCTAAACACCGGGGAGCTGTTTTTT. Protein product: CASSLALNTGELFF. This chain uses TRBV7-3 with TRBJ2-2; tentatively, D is TRBD2 (5 bases). Germline V gene lookup returns CDR1 SGHTA and CDR2 FQGTGA. The V end lost 5 bases, the J end lost 2 bases, and 9 bases lay between the germline ends. This CDR3 is built from 14 residues.

The genes are TRBV5-4 and TRBJ2-5; D might be TRBD1 (6 bases). Germline values: CDR1 SGHNT, CDR2 YYREEE (reference sequence). V was pared by 5 bases and J by 4 bases, with 15 bases between. CDR3 length: 14 amino acids. The CDR3 is CASSYNRAGETQYF. CDR3 nucleotide sequence: TGTGCCAGCAGTTACAACAGGGCGGGAGAGACCCAGTACTTC.

The CDR3, as DNA: TGTGCCATCAGCCGAGGACAGGGACCATACGAGCAGTACTTC. This codes for CAISRGQGPYEQYF. V usage is TRBV10-3 and J usage is TRBJ2-7; 8 bases fit TRBD1. CDR1 is ENHRY and CDR2 is SYGVKD in the germline V gene. This CDR3 contains 14 residues. The ends lost 6 bases at V and 4 bases at J; junction bases unmatched: 8.

A few counts support this clone. This sequence joins TRBV29-1 and TRBJ2-1; 9 bases map to TRBD1. The ends lost 6 bases at V and 7 bases at J; junction bases unmatched: 10. The CDR3 runs to 14 residues. Germline values: CDR1 SQVTM, CDR2 ANQGSEA. Written as DNA, the CDR3 is TGCAGCGTCGGAGAGGGACAGGGAGGGAATGAGCAGTTCTTC. Its protein is CSVGEGQGGNEQFF.

This clone was seen only a few times. The chain joins TRBV12-5 to TRBJ2-2; D is unresolved. The CDR3 is 14 amino acids. Per the germline V gene, CDR1 is LGHNT and CDR2 is FRNRAP. V gave up 0 bases and J gave up 8 bases, with 10 bases separating them. In nucleotides, the CDR3 is TGTGCTAGTGGTTTGGTACGGGTGGAAGGGGAGCTGTTTTTT. Translated: CASGLVRVEGELFF. Full variable domain (missing parts from reference TRBV12-5 and TRBJ2-2): DARVTQTPRHKVTEMGQEVTMRCQPILGHNTVFWYRQTMMQGLELLAYFRNRAPLDDSGMPKDRFSAEMPDATLATLKIQPSEPRDSAVYFCASGLVRVEGELFFGEGSRLTVL.

The chain uses TRBV12-3 or TRBV12-4 and TRBJ1-1; D not certain. The CDR3 contains 12 residues. V gave up 6 bases and J gave up 4 bases, with 9 bases separating them. This chain's CDR3 is CASSIRGTEAFF. CDR3 nucleotide sequence: TGTGCCAGCAGCATCCGGGGCACTGAAGCTTTCTTT.

The CDR3 nucleotides are TGCGCCAGCAGCCCCGAGGGGAGGGGATTCACTGAAGCTTTCTTT. Translation: CASSPEGRGFTEAFF. The rearrangement uses TRBV5-1 and TRBJ1-1; a possible D gene is TRBD1 (5 bases). From germline, CDR1 is SGHRS and CDR2 YFSETQ. This CDR3 has 15 amino acids. Between the trimmed V and J ends, which lost 4 bases and 4 bases, there was a span of 17 bases.

V usage is TRBV11-2 and J usage is TRBJ1-2, with 8 positions matching TRBD1. CDR3 length: 17 amino acids. J lost 2 bases, V lost 5 bases, and 13 bases had no gene match. From germline, CDR1 is SGHAT and CDR2 FQNNGV. The CDR3 region is CASSLRPGGRGNYGYTF. As DNA, the CDR3 is TGTGCCAGCAGCCTACGTCCAGGGGGCAGGGGCAACTATGGCTACACCTTC.

The CDR3 loop reads CASSRRTSTDTQYF. DNA of the CDR3: TGTGCCAGCAGCCGCCGAACTAGCACAGATACGCAGTATTTT. The chain uses TRBV2 and TRBJ2-3; no clear D. Germline V gene data show CDR1 as SNHLY and CDR2 as FYNNEI. The CDR3 sequence is 14 residues long. V shed 6 bases and J shed 0 bases, with 10 bases lying between them.

The rearrangement joins TRBV18 to TRBJ1-5; 7 positions agree with TRBD1. CDR1 is KGHSH and CDR2 is LQKENI in the germline V gene. This CDR3 region has 13 residues. J gave up 4 bases and V 6 bases, and 3 bases lay outside the gene matches. The DNA of the CDR3 is TGTGCCAGCTCCCCGGGACAGAATCAGCCCCAGCATTTT. Residues: CASSPGQNQPQHF.

This chain uses TRBV6-2 or TRBV6-3 with TRBJ1-1; D is unresolved. The V end was cut by 2 bases, the J end by 1 base, with 5 bases between. The CDR3 runs 13 residues. Germline V CDR1 and CDR2: MNHEY, SVGEGT. DNA for the CDR3: TGTGCCAGCAGTTACCCCAGGAACACTGAAGCTTTCTTT. Translating it yields CASSYPRNTEAFF.

The rearrangement joins TRBV6-5 to TRBJ2-2; D perhaps matches TRBD1 (6 bases). V dropped 5 bases and J dropped 4 bases, with 11 bases sitting between them. This CDR3 contains 14 residues. CDR1 and CDR2 (germline): MNHEY, SVGAGI. CDR3 sequence reads: CASSLNRVTGELFF. CDR3 DNA: TGTGCCAGCAGTCTTAACAGGGTCACCGGGGAGCTGTTTTTT.

The chain recombines TRBV7-9 with TRBJ2-1, with D tentatively TRBD1 (6 bases). V lost 6 bases, J lost 0 bases, and 9 bases lay in between. The CDR3 has 14 amino acids. From germline, CDR1 is SEHNR and CDR2 FQNEAQ (reference sequence). CDR3 in DNA: TGTGCCAGCAGGGGGGCCAACTCCTACAATGAGCAGTTCTTC. As protein: CASRGANSYNEQFF.

V is TRBV6-1 and J is TRBJ1-3; D not resolved. Germline CDR1 reads MNHNS; CDR2 reads SASEGT. Trimming took off 3 bases at V and 2 bases at J, with 11 bases between the two ends. There are 15 residues in the CDR3. DNA for the CDR3: TGTGCCAGCAGTGACGTCGGGGAGGCTGGAAACACCATATATTTT. Translation: CASSDVGEAGNTIYF.

The chain has TRBV6-6 and TRBJ1-6; TRBD1 matches 8 bases. Per germline, CDR1 MNHNY and CDR2 SVGAGI (reference sequence). Losses at the gene ends were 5 bases for V and 5 bases for J; bases not matched to a gene: 11. The length of the CDR3 is 17 residues. The CDR3 sequence is CASSPKFGQGNNSPLHF. CDR3 DNA: TGTGCCAGCAGTCCCAAGTTTGGACAGGGCAATAATTCACCCCTCCACTTT.

The rearrangement joins TRBV11-3 to TRBJ1-2; 7 bases match TRBD1. The CDR3 spans 15 residues. The germline V gene encodes CDR1 SGHNT and CDR2 YENEEA. Germline trimming cut 5 bases from V and 2 bases from J; bases unmatched to any gene: 8. Written as DNA, the CDR3 is TGTGCCAGCAGCCCACGACAGGGTTCCAACTATGGCTACACCTTC. This encodes CASSPRQGSNYGYTF.

The chain is built from TRBV5-5 and TRBJ2-7; no firm D call. The CDR3 loop spans 12 amino acids. Germline CDR1 and CDR2: SGHKS and YYEKEE (reference sequence). V was cut by 0 bases and J by 4 bases, with 5 bases left in between. The DNA for the CDR3 is TGTGCCAGCAGCTTGGCCCTATACGAGCAGTACTTC. Translation: CASSLALYEQYF.

The chain links TRBV19 to TRBJ1-5, with a possible D match to TRBD1 (5 bases). Trimming stripped 3 bases from V and 5 bases from J, with 14 bases between. This CDR3 has 15 residues. CDR1 is LNHDA, CDR2 SQIVND, per germline (reference sequence). The CDR3 sequence is CASSMGSGYDQPQHF. CDR3 nucleotide sequence: TGTGCCAGTAGTATGGGCTCAGGGTACGATCAGCCCCAGCATTTT.

The chain is built from TRBV6-6 and TRBJ2-2, with 8 positions matching TRBD1. CDR3 size: 14 residues. Germline V gene lookup returns CDR1 MNHNY and CDR2 SVGAGI (reference sequence). After removal of 2 bases from V and 10 bases from J, the junction contained 6 bases not matched to a gene. CDR3 DNA sequence: TGTGCCAGCAGTTACCCGACAGGGGCAGAGGAGCTGTTTTTT. Its protein is CASSYPTGAEELFF.

The gene calls are TRBV5-6 and TRBJ2-5; 7 positions match TRBD2. Losses at the gene ends were 3 bases for V and 2 bases for J; bases not matched to a gene: 13. The V gene's germline CDR1 is SGHDT and CDR2 YYEEEE. This CDR3 region has 17 residues. CDR3 nucleotides: TGTGCCAGCAGCTGGGGGAGGGAGCTCCGGCTACAAGAGACCCAGTACTTC. Its protein is CASSWGRELRLQETQYF.

This clone occurred a few times. The rearrangement uses TRBV5-1 and TRBJ2-2; 8 bases are shared with TRBD1. The V segment lost 3 bases and the J segment 6 bases; nucleotides outside the gene matches: 7. This CDR3 has 15 residues. Germline CDR1 reads SGHRS; CDR2 reads YFSETQ. The CDR3 DNA sequence: TGCGCCAGCAGCTCCGGACAGGGATGGGCCGGGGAGCTGTTTTTT. Protein: CASSSGQGWAGELFF.

V usage is TRBV29-1 and J usage is TRBJ1-1, with D maybe TRBD1 (5 bases). Trimming stripped 6 bases from V and 5 bases from J, with 16 bases between. The CDR3 spans 13 residues. Germline V lookup: CDR1 SQVTM, CDR2 ANQGSEA. The chain's CDR3 is CSVLQSPGTEAFF. Here the CDR3 DNA reads TGCAGCGTGCTACAGAGCCCAGGGACTGAAGCTTTCTTT.

This chain uses TRBV30 with TRBJ2-2, with TRBD1 matching over 7 bases. The germline gives CDR1 GTSNPN, CDR2 SVGIG (reference sequence). The CDR3 covers 15 residues. Unmatched junction bases numbered 9, after V lost 0 bases and J lost 8 bases. CDR3 in amino acids: CAWSVTGSYSGELFF. The CDR3 DNA reads TGTGCCTGGAGTGTGACAGGGAGTTATTCAGGGGAGCTGTTTTTT.

The chain joins TRBV7-3 to TRBJ1-2, with D maybe TRBD1 (6 bases). Germline CDR1 and CDR2: SGHTA and FQGTGA. Trimming took 5 bases from V and 4 from J, leaving 11 bases between them. This CDR3 has 13 residues. The CDR3, as DNA: TGTGCCAGCAGCCGGGGACACGGCTATGGCTACACCTTC. Encoded protein: CASSRGHGYGYTF.